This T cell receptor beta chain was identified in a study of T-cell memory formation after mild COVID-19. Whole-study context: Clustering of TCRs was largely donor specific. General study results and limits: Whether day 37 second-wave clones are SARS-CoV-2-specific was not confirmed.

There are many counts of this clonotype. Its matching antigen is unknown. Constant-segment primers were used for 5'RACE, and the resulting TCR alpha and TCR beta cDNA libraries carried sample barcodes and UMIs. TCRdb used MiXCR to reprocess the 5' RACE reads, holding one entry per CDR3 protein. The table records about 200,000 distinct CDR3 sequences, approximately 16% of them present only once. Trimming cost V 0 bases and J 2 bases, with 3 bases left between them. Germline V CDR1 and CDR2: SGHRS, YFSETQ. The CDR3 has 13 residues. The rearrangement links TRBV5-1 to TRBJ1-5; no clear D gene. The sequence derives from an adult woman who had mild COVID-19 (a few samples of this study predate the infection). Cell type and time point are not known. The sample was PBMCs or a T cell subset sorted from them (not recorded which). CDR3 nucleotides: TGCGCCAGCAGCTTGGATCGCAATCAGCCCCAGCATTTT. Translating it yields CASSLDRNQPQHF.